What follows are 19 T cell receptor beta chains derived from one specimen sequenced in a study of T cells in Graves' hyperthyroidism and ophthalmopathy. Amplified regions were TCR beta CDR3 sequences from RNA transcripts. The HTBI set primed first-round TCR CDR3 RT-PCR. One entry per CDR3 protein results from TCRdb running MiXCR on the multiplex PCR reads. The table shows hundreds of thousands of distinct CDR3 sequences, with around 15% occurring only once. The specimen sequenced was blood. These receptors came from a woman younger than 35 with Graves' hyperthyroidism.

This chain joins TRBV7-3 and TRBJ2-7; no definite D call. The length of the CDR3 is 13 residues. Germline V CDR1 and CDR2: SGHTA, FQGTGA. Trimming stripped 1 base from V and 4 bases from J, with 8 bases between. The CDR3 DNA reads as TGTGCCAGCAGCTTAATATTTGGGTACGAGCAGTACTTC. Translated, it gives CASSLIFGYEQYF.

This clonotype appeared many times. The rearrangement joins TRBV18 to TRBJ2-1, with D perhaps matching TRBD2 (6 bases). V was cut by 0 bases and J by 9 bases, with 9 bases left in between. From germline, CDR1 is KGHSH and CDR2 LQKENI. The CDR3 is 13 amino acids. The CDR3 nucleotides read TGTGCCAGCTCACCACCGCCCGGGAGTGAGCAGTTCTTC. This codes for CASSPPPGSEQFF.

For the CDR3, the DNA is TGTGCCACCGGGACTGAAAATCAGCCCCAGCATTTT. It is translated as CATGTENQPQHF. This chain connects TRBV24-1 to TRBJ1-5, with a weak D call TRBD1 (5 bases). Germline CDR1 KGHDR, CDR2 SFDVKD. The V gene lost 9 bases and the J gene lost 4 bases, with 9 bases spanning the gap. The CDR3 runs 12 residues.

This clonotype was seen repeatedly, ten times or more. V gene TRBV7-8 combines with J gene TRBJ1-5; D call uncertain. The CDR3 is made up of 16 amino acids. V dropped 5 bases and J dropped 0 bases, with 14 bases sitting between them. Germline-derived CDR1 and CDR2 are SGHVS and FQNEAQ. CDR3 in DNA: TGTGCCAGCAGCCCCTCCGGACGGGTTAGCAATCAGCCCCAGCATTTT. Translation: CASSPSGRVSNQPQHF.

The rearrangement joins TRBV19 to TRBJ1-5; tentative D call: TRBD1 (5 bases). V lost 4 bases and J lost 7, with 17 bases in between. Germline CDR1 reads LNHDA; CDR2 reads SQIVND (reference sequence). The CDR3 spans 15 residues. DNA of the CDR3: TGTGCCAGTAGTACCCGCGGGGGATCCCCGCAGCCCCAGCATTTT. Translated: CASSTRGGSPQPQHF.

The genes are TRBV6-1 and TRBJ1-2; D unresolved. CDR3 length equals 15 residues. In germline, CDR1 is MNHNS, CDR2 SASEGT. The V gene lost 4 bases and the J gene lost 2 bases, with 14 bases spanning the gap. The CDR3 spells CASSVPERTNYGYTF. For the CDR3, the DNA is TGTGCCAGCAGTGTCCCGGAGAGGACGAACTATGGCTACACCTTC.

The CDR3 protein is CASSDREGLDEQFF. The CDR3 DNA reads TGTGCCAGCAGCGACCGGGAGGGCCTGGATGAGCAGTTCTTC. This chain uses TRBV6-1 with TRBJ2-1; 8 bases are a match to TRBD2. Germline-derived CDR1 and CDR2 are MNHNS and SASEGT. The CDR3 runs 14 residues. J was trimmed by 8 bases and V by 6 bases; bases with no gene match: 9.

Remarks on this clonotype: A much bigger clone sits one base away, suggesting this may be a read error. V usage is TRBV24-1 and J usage is TRBJ2-1; 10 bases align to TRBD2. This CDR3 has 15 amino acids. Germline assignment: CDR1 KGHDR and CDR2 SFDVKD. Trimming cost V 9 bases and J 1 base; bases outside gene matches: 5. This chain's CDR3 is CATGGGLASYNEQFF. Here the CDR3 DNA reads TGTGCCACCGGTGGGGGACTAGCGTCCTACAATGAGCAGTTCTTC.

In its sample, this clonotype was seen many times. The rearrangement joins TRBV6-1 to TRBJ2-1; 7 bases map to TRBD1. The junction had 4 bases not matched to a gene; V was cut back by 5 bases and J by 0 bases. This CDR3 spans 15 amino acids. Germline values: CDR1 MNHNS, CDR2 SASEGT. The CDR3 nucleotides are TGTGCCAGCAGTTATCGGGACAGCTCCTACAATGAGCAGTTCTTC. Translating it yields CASSYRDSSYNEQFF.

This chain joins TRBV12-3 or TRBV12-4 and TRBJ2-7; 7 bases fit TRBD2. CDR3 length: 13 residues. V gave up 8 bases and J gave up 5 bases; unmatched junction bases: 9. The CDR3: CASLGEGSHEQYF. CDR3 nucleotides: TGTGCCAGCCTCGGGGAGGGGAGCCACGAGCAGTACTTC.

The sample holds many counts of this clonotype. J is TRBJ2-7 and V is TRBV6-6; the D is unclear. V lost 0 bases to trimming and J lost 2 bases, with 11 bases between them. The V gene's germline CDR1 is MNHNY and CDR2 SVGAGI (reference sequence). The CDR3 is 15 amino acids. CDR3 bases: TGTGCCAGCAGTTACTCGTCCTACTTGGCCTACGAGCAGTACTTC. This codes for CASSYSSYLAYEQYF.

CDR3 loop: CASSYSSLMGRGYEQYF. CDR3 DNA sequence: TGTGCCAGCAGTTACTCGAGCTTAATGGGTCGGGGATACGAGCAGTACTTC. This chain links TRBV6-2 or TRBV6-3 with TRBJ2-7, with D perhaps matching TRBD2 (5 bases). The CDR3 is 17 residues long. Trimming removed 0 bases at V and 4 bases at J, with 19 bases between. Germline CDR1 MNHEY, CDR2 SVGEGT.

This clonotype has at least ten counts. The rearrangement links TRBV10-3 to TRBJ1-1; no clear D gene. The CDR3 extends over 14 amino acids. V was trimmed by 5 bases and J by 2 bases, leaving 12 bases between them. CDR1 is ENHRY and CDR2 is SYGVKD in the germline V gene. This CDR3 is CAISSKTLNTEAFF. The CDR3 bases are TGTGCCATCAGTTCCAAGACATTAAACACTGAAGCTTTCTTT.

This chain uses TRBV6-1 with TRBJ1-3; 10 nucleotides agree with TRBD1. The CDR3 contains 15 residues. After removal of 7 bases from V and 2 bases from J, the junction contained 5 bases not matched to a gene. CDR1 MNHNS and CDR2 SASEGT come from the germline V gene. CDR3 DNA: TGTGCCAGCACCCCTGACAGGGGGCCTGGAAACACCATATATTTT. It encodes CASTPDRGPGNTIYF.

This clonotype was seen at least ten times. The chain joins TRBV7-3 to TRBJ2-1; maybe TRBD2 (5 bases). V was cut by 5 bases and J by 8 bases, with 22 bases left in between. Germline loops: CDR1 SGHTA, CDR2 FQGTGA. This CDR3 region has 16 residues. The CDR3 sequence: CASSPTPGNAGDEQFF. Here the CDR3 DNA reads TGTGCCAGCAGCCCCACCCCCGGGAATGCGGGCGATGAGCAGTTCTTC.

The sample holds many counts of this clonotype. This rearrangement joins TRBV10-3 to TRBJ2-3; the D gene is possibly TRBD2 (6 bases). CDR3 length equals 14 residues. Between the trimmed V and J ends, which lost 9 bases and 1 base, there was a span of 14 bases. The germline V gene has CDR1 ENHRY and CDR2 SYGVKD. The CDR3 loop reads CAINSGEGTDTQYF. CDR3 DNA sequence: TGTGCCATTAATAGCGGAGAAGGCACAGATACGCAGTATTTT.

This clonotype was picked up many times. The chain links TRBV11-2 to TRBJ2-7, with D unresolved. The CDR3 loop spans 13 amino acids. The germline V and J ends were trimmed by 4 bases and 8 bases, with 15 bases remaining between them. The germline V gene encodes CDR1 SGHAT and CDR2 FQNNGV. This CDR3 reads CASSSLLGLQQYF. The CDR3 DNA reads as TGTGCCAGCAGCTCCCTACTTGGCCTCCAGCAGTACTTC.

The chain has TRBV10-2 and TRBJ1-4; D perhaps matches TRBD1 (6 bases). The V end lost 3 bases, the J end lost 4 bases, and 12 bases lay between the germline ends. Germline-derived CDR1 and CDR2 are WSHSY and SAAADI. CDR3 length: 15 residues. In DNA, the CDR3 is TGCGCCAGCAGTGAAGTGAGGGGGAGTAATGAAAAACTGTTTTTT. The encoded protein is CASSEVRGSNEKLFF.

This clonotype was recorded many times. The V and J genes are TRBV7-9 and TRBJ2-7; 10 bases line up with TRBD2. The junction had 10 bases not matched to a gene; V was cut back by 1 base and J by 4 bases. Per germline, CDR1 SEHNR and CDR2 FQNEAQ (reference sequence). The CDR3 loop spans 17 amino acids. The CDR3 DNA is TGTGCCAGCAGCTTAGTCGGAGCCCTAGCGGGAGAATACGAGCAGTACTTC. Translated, it gives CASSLVGALAGEYEQYF.